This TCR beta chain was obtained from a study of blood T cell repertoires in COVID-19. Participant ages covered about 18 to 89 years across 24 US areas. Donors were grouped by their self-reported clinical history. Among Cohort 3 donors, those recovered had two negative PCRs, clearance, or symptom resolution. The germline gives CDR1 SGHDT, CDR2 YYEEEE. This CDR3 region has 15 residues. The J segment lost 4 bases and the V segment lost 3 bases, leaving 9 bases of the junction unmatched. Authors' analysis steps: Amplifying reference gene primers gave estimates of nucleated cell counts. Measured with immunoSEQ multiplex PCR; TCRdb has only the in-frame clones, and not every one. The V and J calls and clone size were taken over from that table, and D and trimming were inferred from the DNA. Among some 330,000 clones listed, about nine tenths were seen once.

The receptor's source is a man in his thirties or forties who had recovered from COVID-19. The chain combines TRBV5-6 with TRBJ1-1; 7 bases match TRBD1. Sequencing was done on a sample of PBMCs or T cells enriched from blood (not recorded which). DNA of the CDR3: TGTGCCAGCAGCTCCGATACAGGGGCGGGCACTGAAGCTTTCTTT. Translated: CASSSDTGAGTEAFF.